The rows below give T cell receptor beta chains drawn from one sample of a study of T cell changes during pregnancy in multiple sclerosis. The table came from immunoSEQ multiplex PCR; TCRdb's copy has only in-frame clones and leaves some out. The sample yields around 38,000 clones, roughly 90% seen once. Sequences were derived from CD8+ T cells from peripheral blood mononuclear cells, sampled in the third trimester of pregnancy. Source of these receptors: a female donor with multiple sclerosis, enrolled in a pregnancy study. The CDR3 runs from the conserved cysteine through the conserved F or W. D genes are given only for firm matches. Rows may omit the clone size; those that give it use once, few, many or a size class.

J gene | clone size | D gene | V gene | CDR3 DNA | CDR3 protein
TRBJ1-3 | . | . | TRBV25-1 | TGTGCCACAGGGTGGGACACCATATATTTT | CATGWDTIYF
TRBJ2-7 | . | TRBD1 | TRBV27 | TGTGCCAGCAGTCCAAGGACAGGCGCCTACGAGCAGTACTTC | CASSPRTGAYEQYF
TRBJ2-1 | . | . | TRBV7-8 | TGTGCCAGCAGCCCTGGGCCTTGGGATGAGCAGTTCTTC | CASSPGPWDEQFF
TRBJ2-7 | . | TRBD1 | TRBV6-1 | TGTGCCAGCAGTGAGCAACCGGGACAGGGTCTCTACGAGCAGTACTTC | CASSEQPGQGLYEQYF
TRBJ2-2 | once | TRBD2 | TRBV9 | TGTGCCAGCAGCGTCGGACTAGCGGGATCTCTTCCAAACACCGGGGAGCTGTTTTTT | CASSVGLAGSLPNTGELFF
TRBJ1-2 | . | . | TRBV4-3 | TGCGCCAGCAGCCAAGATTGGGGGGACGGCGGCTACACCTTC | CASSQDWGDGGYTF
TRBJ2-7 | . | TRBD2 | TRBV7-9 | TGTGCCAGCAGCTTACCCGGGAGGGGAGACGAGCAGTACTTC | CASSLPGRGDEQYF
TRBJ2-3 | . | TRBD1 | TRBV7-9 | TGTGCCAGCAGCGAGGGACAGACCACCACAGATACGCAGTATTTT | CASSEGQTTTDTQYF
TRBJ1-1 | . | TRBD1 | TRBV7-9 | TGTGCCAGCAGCTCGGACAGGGAAAACACTGAAGCTTTCTTT | CASSSDRENTEAFF
TRBJ2-7 | . | TRBD2 | TRBV6-5 | TGTGCCAGCAGTTACAGCGGGGGCTCTTACGAGCAGTACTTC | CASSYSGGSYEQYF
TRBJ2-3 | . | . | TRBV6-1 | TGTGCCAGCAGTGAAATTGGGACTGTCACAGATACGCAGTATTTT | CASSEIGTVTDTQYF
TRBJ2-3 | . | TRBD2 | TRBV5-5 | TGTGCCAGCAGGGGACTAGCGGGGTGGGCATATACGCAGTATTTT | CASRGLAGWAYTQYF
TRBJ2-2 | . | . | TRBV10-2 | TGCGCCAGCACCCGGTCCGGGGAGCTGTTTTTT | CASTRSGELFF
TRBJ2-3 | . | TRBD2 | TRBV11-2 | TGTGCCAGCAGCCCCGGGGGGTCAGCAGATACGCAGTATTTT | CASSPGGSADTQYF
TRBJ2-7 | . | . | TRBV11-3 | TGTGCCAGCAGCGGACCTGACAGGGAGGTAGGGCTCGAGCAGTACTTC | CASSGPDREVGLEQYF
TRBJ2-1 | . | TRBD1 | TRBV27 | TGTGCCAGCAGATTTGCGGGACAGGGGTACAATGAGCAGTTCTTC | CASRFAGQGYNEQFF
TRBJ2-3 | . | TRBD2 | TRBV7-3 | TGTGCCAGCAGCTTATCGGGACTAGTGAGCACAGATACGCAGTATTTT | CASSLSGLVSTDTQYF
TRBJ2-7 | . | TRBD1 | TRBV27 | TGTGCCAGCAGTTCTCCACAGGGGGCAACCTACGAGCAGTACTTC | CASSSPQGATYEQYF
TRBJ2-7 | once | . | TRBV29-1 | TGCAGCGTCTTGGACAGAAGCTCCTACGAGCAGTACTTC | CSVLDRSSYEQYF
TRBJ2-7 | . | TRBD2 | TRBV28 | TGTGCCAGCAGTAAATGGACTAGCGGGAGTTACGAGCAGTACTTC | CASSKWTSGSYEQYF
TRBJ2-1 | . | TRBD2 | TRBV7-9 | TGTGCCAGCAGCTTATGGCGGGAGGAGCATGAGCAGTTCTTC | CASSLWREEHEQFF